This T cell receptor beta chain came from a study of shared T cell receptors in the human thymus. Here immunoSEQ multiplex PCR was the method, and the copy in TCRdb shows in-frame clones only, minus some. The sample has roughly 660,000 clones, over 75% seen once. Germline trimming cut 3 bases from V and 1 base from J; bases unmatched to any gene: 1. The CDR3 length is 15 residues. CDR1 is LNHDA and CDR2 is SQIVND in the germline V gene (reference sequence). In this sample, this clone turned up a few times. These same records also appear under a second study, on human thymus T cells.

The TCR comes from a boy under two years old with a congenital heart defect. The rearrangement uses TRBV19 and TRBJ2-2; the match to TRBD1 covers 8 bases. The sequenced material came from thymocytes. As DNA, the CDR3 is TGTGCCAGTAGTATCGGACAGGGGAACACCGGGGAGCTGTTTTTT. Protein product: CASSIGQGNTGELFF.